This T cell receptor (beta chain) is from a study of blood T cells in healthy people across ages. Findings and caveats of the study: Donor CMV status was unknown, possibly confounding expanded clonotype changes.

This clonotype was observed a handful of times. The antigen is unknown. The junction shows a germline mismatch at one end, possibly a read error. Through a sample-barcoded 5' primer and a J-beta primer mix, a second PCR was run for roughly 6 to 12 cycles. The study obtained at least 2.5 million CDR3-containing paired-end reads from every sample. TCRdb ran MiXCR on the 5' RACE reads and lists one entry per CDR3 protein. Of over a million distinct CDR3 sequences listed, 35% to 55% are singletons. The CDR3 spans 14 residues. Looked up from germline, CDR1 is MNHEY and CDR2 is SVGEGT. The gene calls are TRBV6-2 or TRBV6-3 and TRBJ2-5, with 9 nucleotides matching TRBD1. The specimen sequenced was blood. The sequence was collected from a woman aged 60-75 years in good health. The CDR3 DNA reads as TGTACCAGCAGCTTCCGGGACAGGGCGGAGACCCAGTACTTC. The encoded protein is CTSSFRDRAETQYF.